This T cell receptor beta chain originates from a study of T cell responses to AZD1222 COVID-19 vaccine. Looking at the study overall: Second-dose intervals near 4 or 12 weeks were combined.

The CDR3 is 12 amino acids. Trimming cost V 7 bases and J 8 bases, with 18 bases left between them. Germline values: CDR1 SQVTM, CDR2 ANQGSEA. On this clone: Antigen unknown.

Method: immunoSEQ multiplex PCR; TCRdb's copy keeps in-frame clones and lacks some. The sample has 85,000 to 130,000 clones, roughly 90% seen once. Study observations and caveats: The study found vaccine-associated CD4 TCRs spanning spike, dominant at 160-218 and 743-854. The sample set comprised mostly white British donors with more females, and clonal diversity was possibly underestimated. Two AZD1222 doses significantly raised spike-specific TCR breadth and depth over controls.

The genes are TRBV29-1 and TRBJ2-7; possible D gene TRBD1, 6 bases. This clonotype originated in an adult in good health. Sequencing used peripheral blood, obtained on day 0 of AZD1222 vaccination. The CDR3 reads CSGQDTFDKQYF. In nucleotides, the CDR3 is TGCAGCGGACAGGATACCTTTGACAAGCAGTACTTC.